These 14 T cell receptor beta chains share one sample of origin, sequenced in a study of shared T cell receptors in the human thymus. TCRdb's table, derived via immunoSEQ multiplex PCR, lists solely in-frame clones and lacks some. This table holds hundreds of thousands of clones, more than 75% found once. Another study also made use of these data, one on human thymus T cells.

Specimen: thymocytes. The receptors derive from a boy under two years old with a congenital heart defect.

This sequence joins TRBV5-1 and TRBJ2-7, with 7 bases identical to TRBD2. Germline values: CDR1 SGHRS, CDR2 YFSETQ. The CDR3 totals 15 residues. V shed 1 base, J shed 2 bases, and the junction held 6 bases outside the gene matches. The CDR3 region is CASSLSASGAYEQYF. DNA for the CDR3: TGCGCCAGCAGCTTGTCGGCTAGCGGTGCCTACGAGCAGTACTTC.

V and J are TRBV12-5 and TRBJ2-5; 7 bases align to TRBD2. The J segment lost 3 bases and the V segment lost 2 bases, leaving 12 bases of the junction unmatched. The germline CDR1 and CDR2 sequences are LGHNT and FRNRAP. The CDR3 is 17 residues long. CDR3 DNA sequence: TGTGCTAGTGGTTTGCCCCTAAGGGGAGGGCAGAAAGAGACCCAGTACTTC. Translated, it gives CASGLPLRGGQKETQYF.

The genes are TRBV2 and TRBJ2-2, with D perhaps matching TRBD2 (6 bases). The CDR3 covers 22 residues. Trimming pared 1 base from V and 0 bases from J, leaving 27 bases between. Germline CDR1 reads SNHLY; CDR2 reads FYNNEI. The CDR3: CASSEERSSDSPHRTNTGELFF. The CDR3 DNA reads as TGTGCCAGCAGTGAAGAGAGGTCTAGCGATTCCCCCCATAGGACGAACACCGGGGAGCTGTTTTTT.

The chain links TRBV28 to TRBJ2-2; 7 nucleotides line up with TRBD1. The CDR3 extends over 17 amino acids. Germline CDR1 reads MDHEN; CDR2 reads SYDVKM. The junction had 15 bases not matched to a gene; V was cut back by 7 bases and J by 4 bases. CDR3 coding DNA: TGTGCCAGCATCGACAGGGTCTGGGACCCACCCACCGGGGAGCTGTTTTTT. Encoded protein: CASIDRVWDPPTGELFF.

The chain employs TRBV18 and TRBJ2-6; 8 bases align to TRBD1. The CDR3 contains 19 residues. V shed 0 bases and J 1 base; nucleotides not matched to a gene: 8. The germline CDR1 and CDR2 sequences are KGHSH and LQKENI. CDR3 sequence: CASSPPVTGGLSGANVLTF. The CDR3 DNA sequence: TGTGCCAGCTCACCACCGGTAACAGGGGGATTGTCTGGGGCCAACGTCCTGACTTTC.

The rearrangement uses TRBV29-1 and TRBJ1-4; possible D gene TRBD1, 5 bases. Trimming removed 0 bases from V and 8 bases from J, with 10 bases in between. From germline, CDR1 is SQVTM and CDR2 ANQGSEA. The CDR3 consists of 13 residues. The CDR3 DNA reads as TGCAGCGTTGAAGATCAGGAGGGGGAAAAACTGTTTTTT. Residues: CSVEDQEGEKLFF.

This rearrangement joins TRBV7-6 to TRBJ1-3; D not resolved. The CDR3 extends over 15 amino acids. Germline lookup yields CDR1 SGHVS and CDR2 FNYEAQ. Trimming took off 6 bases at V and 0 bases at J, with 12 bases between the two ends. CDR3 in DNA: TGTGCCAGCAGTTATGACTCGCACTCTGGAAACACCATATATTTT. Protein product: CASSYDSHSGNTIYF.

The CDR3 DNA follows: TGTGCCAGCAGTTTATCGTCAGGGGCCCCCTACGAGCAGTACTTC. Translation: CASSLSSGAPYEQYF. The V and J genes are TRBV27 and TRBJ2-7; D possibly corresponds to TRBD1 (6 bases). Trimming left V 0 bases short and J 2 bases short, with 11 bases between. CDR1 MNHEY and CDR2 SMNVEV come from the germline V gene (reference sequence). This CDR3 has 15 amino acids.

This chain connects TRBV5-5 to TRBJ1-1; 9 bases fit TRBD1. This CDR3 contains 14 residues. V was pared by 4 bases and J by 4 bases, with 5 bases of the junction left unmatched. Germline V gene sequence: CDR1 SGHKS, CDR2 YYEKEE (reference sequence). The CDR3 DNA follows: TGTGCCAGCAGCCCGGGACAGGGCGGCACTGAAGCTTTCTTT. Encoded protein: CASSPGQGGTEAFF.

The V and J genes are TRBV30 and TRBJ1-1; 8 bases match TRBD1. CDR3 length equals 14 residues. J gave up 4 bases and V 2 bases, and 6 bases lay outside the gene matches. The germline V gene has CDR1 GTSNPN and CDR2 SVGIG (reference sequence). CDR3 region: CAWSTGQGATEAFF. CDR3 nucleotide sequence: TGTGCCTGGAGTACAGGACAGGGAGCCACTGAAGCTTTCTTT.

This clone has just one count. The gene calls are TRBV6-1 and TRBJ2-3; perhaps TRBD1 as D (6 bases). V lost 8 bases, J lost 4 bases, and 16 bases lay in between. The CDR3 length is 14 residues. Germline V lookup: CDR1 MNHNS, CDR2 SASEGT. The CDR3 loop is CASGQPGRSDTQYF. The CDR3 nucleotides read TGTGCCAGCGGACAGCCGGGGCGCTCAGATACGCAGTATTTT.

Only a few counts were recorded for this clone. The rearrangement links TRBV28 to TRBJ1-6; D possibly corresponds to TRBD1 (6 bases). V lost 7 bases to trimming and J lost 0 bases, with 25 bases between them. The germline gives CDR1 MDHEN, CDR2 SYDVKM. The CDR3 contains 20 residues. CDR3 protein: CASTPLGAGVQGSYNSPLHF. The DNA of the CDR3 is TGTGCCAGCACCCCTTTGGGGGCAGGGGTTCAGGGCTCCTATAATTCACCCCTCCACTTT.

The chain recombines TRBV2 with TRBJ2-7, with 11 bases lining up with TRBD2. This CDR3 has 14 amino acids. V was pared by 6 bases and J by 2 bases, with 3 bases of the junction left unmatched. In germline, CDR1 is SNHLY, CDR2 FYNNEI. CDR3 bases: TGTGCCAGCAGGTTAGCGGGGGGGACCTACGAGCAGTACTTC. Its protein is CASRLAGGTYEQYF. The full variable domain, completed using reference TRBV2 and TRBJ2-7, is EPEVTQTPSHQVTQMGQEVILRCVPISNHLYFYWYRQILGQKVEFLVSFYNNEISEKSEIFDDQFSVERPDGSNFTLKIRSTKLEDSAMYFCASRLAGGTYEQYFGPGTRLTVT.

The chain recombines TRBV5-1 with TRBJ2-3; D is possibly TRBD2 (5 bases). Trimming took 5 bases from V and 2 from J, leaving 18 bases between them. This CDR3 has 16 residues. From germline, CDR1 is SGHRS and CDR2 YFSETQ. DNA of the CDR3: TGCGCCAGCAGTTTCGGACTGAGAGCCAACACAGATACGCAGTATTTT. Its translation is CASSFGLRANTDTQYF.